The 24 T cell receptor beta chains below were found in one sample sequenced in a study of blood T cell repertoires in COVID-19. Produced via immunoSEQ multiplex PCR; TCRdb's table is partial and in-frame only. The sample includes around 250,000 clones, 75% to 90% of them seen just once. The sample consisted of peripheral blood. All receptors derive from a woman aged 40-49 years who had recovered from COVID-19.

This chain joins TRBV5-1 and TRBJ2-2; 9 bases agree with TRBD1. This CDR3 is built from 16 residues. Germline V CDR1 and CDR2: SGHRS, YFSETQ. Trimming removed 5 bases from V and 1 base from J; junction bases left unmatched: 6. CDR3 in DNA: TGCGCCAGCAGTTATGCGGGACAGGGGAACACCGGGGAGCTGTTTTTT. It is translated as CASSYAGQGNTGELFF.

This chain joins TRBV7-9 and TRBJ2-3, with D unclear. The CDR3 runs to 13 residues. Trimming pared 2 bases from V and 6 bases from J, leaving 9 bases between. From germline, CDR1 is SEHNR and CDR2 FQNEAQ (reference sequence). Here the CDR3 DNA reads TGTGCCAGCAGCTTAAACGGGTTGGATACGCAGTATTTT. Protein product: CASSLNGLDTQYF.

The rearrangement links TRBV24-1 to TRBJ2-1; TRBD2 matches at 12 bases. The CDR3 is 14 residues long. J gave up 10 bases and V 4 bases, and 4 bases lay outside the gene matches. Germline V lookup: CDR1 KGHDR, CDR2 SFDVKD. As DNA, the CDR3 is TGTGCCACCAGTGACCTAGCGGGGGGGATGGAGCAGTTCTTC. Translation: CATSDLAGGMEQFF.

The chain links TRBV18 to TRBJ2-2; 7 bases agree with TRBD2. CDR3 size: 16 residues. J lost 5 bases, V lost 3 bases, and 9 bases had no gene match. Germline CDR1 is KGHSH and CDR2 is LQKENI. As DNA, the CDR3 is TGTGCCAGCTCACCCAGCAGGGCGGGAGAGACCGGGGAGCTGTTTTTT. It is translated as CASSPSRAGETGELFF.

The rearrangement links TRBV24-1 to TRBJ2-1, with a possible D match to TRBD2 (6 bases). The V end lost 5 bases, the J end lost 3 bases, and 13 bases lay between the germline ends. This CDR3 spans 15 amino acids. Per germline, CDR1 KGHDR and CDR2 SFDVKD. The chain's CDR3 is CATSAFSGVYNEQFF. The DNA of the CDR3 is TGTGCCACCAGTGCCTTTTCGGGAGTCTACAATGAGCAGTTCTTC.

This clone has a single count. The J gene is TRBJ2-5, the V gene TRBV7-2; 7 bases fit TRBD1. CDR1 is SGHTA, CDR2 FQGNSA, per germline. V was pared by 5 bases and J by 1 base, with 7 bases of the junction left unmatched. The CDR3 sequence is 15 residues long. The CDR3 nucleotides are TGTGCCAGCAGCCCGAGACAGGGCGTCCAAGAGACCCAGTACTTC. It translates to CASSPRQGVQETQYF.

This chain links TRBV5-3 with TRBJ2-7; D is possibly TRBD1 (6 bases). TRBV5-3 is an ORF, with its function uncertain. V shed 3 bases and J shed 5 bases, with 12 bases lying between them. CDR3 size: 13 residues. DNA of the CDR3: TGTGCCAGAAGCTACGGGACACTCAACGAGCAGTACTTC. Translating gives CARSYGTLNEQYF.

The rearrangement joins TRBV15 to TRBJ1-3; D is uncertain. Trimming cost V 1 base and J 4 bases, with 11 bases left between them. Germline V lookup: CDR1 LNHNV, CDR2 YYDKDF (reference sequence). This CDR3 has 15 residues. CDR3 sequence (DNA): TGTGCCACCAGCAGAGTGGGAGGGCTCGGAAACACCATATATTTT. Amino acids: CATSRVGGLGNTIYF. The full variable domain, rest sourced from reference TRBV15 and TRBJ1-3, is DAMVIQNPRYQVTQFGKPVTLSCSQTLNHNVMYWYQQKSSQAPKLLFHYYDKDFNNEADTPDNFQSRRPNTSFCFLDIRSPGLGDTAMYLCATSRVGGLGNTIYFGEGSWLTVV.

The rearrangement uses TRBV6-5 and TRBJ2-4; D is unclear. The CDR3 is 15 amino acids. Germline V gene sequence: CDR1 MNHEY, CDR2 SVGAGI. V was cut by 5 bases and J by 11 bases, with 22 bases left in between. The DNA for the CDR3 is TGTGCCAGCAGTCCCTCCGGAGCACCCGATTGGGTTCAGTACTTC. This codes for CASSPSGAPDWVQYF.

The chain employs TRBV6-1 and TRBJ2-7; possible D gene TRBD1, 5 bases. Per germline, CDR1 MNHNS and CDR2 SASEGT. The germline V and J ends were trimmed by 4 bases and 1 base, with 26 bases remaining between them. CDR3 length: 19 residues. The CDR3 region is CASSGASRAVAVGSYEQYF. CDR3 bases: TGTGCCAGCAGTGGTGCTTCCAGGGCGGTCGCGGTCGGGTCCTACGAGCAGTACTTC.

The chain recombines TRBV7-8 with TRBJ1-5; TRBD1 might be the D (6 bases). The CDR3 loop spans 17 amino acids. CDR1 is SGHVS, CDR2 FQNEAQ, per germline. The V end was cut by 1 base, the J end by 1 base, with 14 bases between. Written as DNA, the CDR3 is TGTGCCAGCAGCTTAGAGGGGGGGGCCTCAAGCAATCAGCCCCAGCATTTT. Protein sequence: CASSLEGGASSNQPQHF.

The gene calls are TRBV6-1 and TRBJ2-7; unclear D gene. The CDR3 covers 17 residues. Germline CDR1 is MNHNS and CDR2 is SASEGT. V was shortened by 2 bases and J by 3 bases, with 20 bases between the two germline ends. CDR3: CASSENSGSQYLYEQYF. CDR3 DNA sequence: TGTGCCAGCAGTGAAAACTCCGGGTCCCAATACCTCTACGAGCAGTACTTC.

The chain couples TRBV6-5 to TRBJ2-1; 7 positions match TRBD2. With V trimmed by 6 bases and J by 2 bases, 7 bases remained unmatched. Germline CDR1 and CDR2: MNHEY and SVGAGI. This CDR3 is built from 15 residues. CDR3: CASSPRTSAYNEQFF. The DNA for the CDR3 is TGTGCCAGCAGCCCACGGACTAGTGCCTACAATGAGCAGTTCTTC.

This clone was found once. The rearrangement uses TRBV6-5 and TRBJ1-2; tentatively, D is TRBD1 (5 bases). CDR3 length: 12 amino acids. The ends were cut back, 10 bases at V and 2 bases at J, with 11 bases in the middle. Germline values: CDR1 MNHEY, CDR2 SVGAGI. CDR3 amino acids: CATLTVNYGYTF. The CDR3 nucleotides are TGTGCCACTTTGACAGTCAACTATGGCTACACCTTC.

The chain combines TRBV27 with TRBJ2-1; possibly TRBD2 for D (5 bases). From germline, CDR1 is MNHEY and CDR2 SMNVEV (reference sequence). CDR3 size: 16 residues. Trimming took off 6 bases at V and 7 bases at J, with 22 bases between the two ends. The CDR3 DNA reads TGTGCCAGCAGCTCGCTGAGGGAACCCTTTTGGAATGAGCAGTTCTTC. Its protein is CASSSLREPFWNEQFF.

The CDR3 sequence: CASSSGLAGGRAGELFF. The CDR3 nucleotides are TGTGCCAGCAGCTCCGGACTAGCGGGAGGGAGGGCCGGGGAGCTGTTTTTT. This chain connects TRBV7-3 to TRBJ2-2; TRBD2 matches 15 bases. Per the germline V gene, CDR1 is SGHTA and CDR2 is FQGTGA. This CDR3 region has 17 residues. V lost 4 bases and J lost 6; bases outside the gene matches: 6.

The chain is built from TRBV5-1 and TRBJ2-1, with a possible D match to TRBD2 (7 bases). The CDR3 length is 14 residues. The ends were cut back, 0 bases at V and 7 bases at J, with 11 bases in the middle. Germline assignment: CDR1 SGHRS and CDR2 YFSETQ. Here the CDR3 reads CASSLGTAGNEQFF. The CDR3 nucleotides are TGCGCCAGCAGCTTGGGGACAGCGGGAAATGAGCAGTTCTTC. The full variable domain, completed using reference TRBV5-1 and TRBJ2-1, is KAGVTQTPRYLIKTRGQQVTLSCSPISGHRSVSWYQQTPGQGLQFLFEYFSETQRNKGNFPGRFSGRQFSNSRSEMNVSTLELGDSALYLCASSLGTAGNEQFFGPGTRLTVL.

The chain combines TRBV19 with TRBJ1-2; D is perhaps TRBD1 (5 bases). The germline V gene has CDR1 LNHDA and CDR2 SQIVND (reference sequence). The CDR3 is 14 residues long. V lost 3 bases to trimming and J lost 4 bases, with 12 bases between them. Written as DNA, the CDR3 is TGTGCCAGTAGTATGGGGGGACTATTCTATGGCTACACCTTC. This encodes CASSMGGLFYGYTF. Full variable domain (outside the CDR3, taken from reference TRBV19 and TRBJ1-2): DGGITQSPKYLFRKEGQNVTLSCEQNLNHDAMYWYRQDPGQGLRLIYYSQIVNDFQKGDIAEGYSVSREKKESFPLTVTSAQKNPTAFYLCASSMGGLFYGYTFGSGTRLTVV.

In nucleotides, the CDR3 is TGTGCCAGTAGTAATCACCAGCTTCCCACGGGGTACGAGCAGTACTTC. Protein: CASSNHQLPTGYEQYF. This chain connects TRBV19 to TRBJ2-7; a weak D match, TRBD2 (5 bases). V lost 4 bases to trimming and J lost 4 bases, with 20 bases between them. Germline-derived CDR1 and CDR2 are LNHDA and SQIVND (reference sequence). The CDR3 is 16 residues long.

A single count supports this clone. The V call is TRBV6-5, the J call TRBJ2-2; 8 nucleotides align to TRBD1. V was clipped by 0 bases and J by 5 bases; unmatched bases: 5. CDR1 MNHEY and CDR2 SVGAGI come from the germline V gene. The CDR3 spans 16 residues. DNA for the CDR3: TGTGCCAGCAGTTACTCCTGGACAGGGTTAACCGGGGAGCTGTTTTTT. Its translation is CASSYSWTGLTGELFF.

Here the CDR3 DNA reads TGTGCCAGTAGACAGACCGGGACTAGCGGGAGCAATGAGCAGTTCTTC. It is translated as CASRQTGTSGSNEQFF. V usage is TRBV19 and J usage is TRBJ2-1; 14 bases match TRBD2. CDR1 and CDR2 from the germline V gene are LNHDA and SQIVND (reference sequence). The CDR3 sequence is 16 residues long. J was trimmed by 6 bases and V by 6 bases; bases with no gene match: 7.

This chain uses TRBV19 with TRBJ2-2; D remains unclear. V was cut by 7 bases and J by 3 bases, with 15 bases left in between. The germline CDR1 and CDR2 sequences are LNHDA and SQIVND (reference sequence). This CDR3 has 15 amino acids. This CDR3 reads CASMLQAVDTGELFF. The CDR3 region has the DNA TGTGCCAGTATGCTGCAGGCAGTCGACACCGGGGAGCTGTTTTTT.

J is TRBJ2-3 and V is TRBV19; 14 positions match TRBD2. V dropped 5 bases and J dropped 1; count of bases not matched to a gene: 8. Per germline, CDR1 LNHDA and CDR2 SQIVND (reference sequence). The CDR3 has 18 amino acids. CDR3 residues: CASSPIPGLAGGTDTQYF. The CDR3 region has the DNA TGTGCCAGTAGTCCTATACCGGGACTAGCGGGAGGCACAGATACGCAGTATTTT.

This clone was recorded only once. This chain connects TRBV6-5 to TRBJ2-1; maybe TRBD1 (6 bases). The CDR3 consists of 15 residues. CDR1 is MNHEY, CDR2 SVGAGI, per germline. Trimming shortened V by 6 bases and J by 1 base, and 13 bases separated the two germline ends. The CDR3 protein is CASSLQGRSYNEQFF. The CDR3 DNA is TGTGCCAGCAGCCTACAGGGCAGGTCCTACAATGAGCAGTTCTTC.